This T cell receptor (beta chain) was recorded in a study of OX40 agonist ivuxolimab in advanced cancers. Study background: Earlier anti-PD-1, anti-PD-L1 or anti-CTLA-4 therapy was permitted; 30% to 45% had received some.

CDR3 size: 15 residues. The germline gives CDR1 KGHSH, CDR2 LQKENI. After removal of 3 bases from V and 1 base from J, the junction contained 2 bases not matched to a gene. Assay: immunoSEQ multiplex PCR; the TCRdb copy retains only in-frame clones and omits some. This sample has some 58,000 clones; around 85% occur once, and the top ten carry around 4%. Patients were excluded for autoimmune disease history or systemic immunosuppression. The sequence was collected from an adult with an advanced solid tumor such as melanoma, head and neck, liver or kidney cancer. Sequencing was performed on CD4+ or CD8+ T cells sorted from blood, taken in a trial of the OX40 agonist ivuxolimab. The gene calls are TRBV18 and TRBJ2-7; 11 bases line up with TRBD1. As DNA, the CDR3 is TGTGCCAGCTCACCGGGACAGGGGGTTTCCTACGAGCAGTACTTC. Its protein is CASSPGQGVSYEQYF.